This T cell receptor beta chain originates from a study of blood T cell repertoires in COVID-19. Study summary: Sites in the United States, Italy and Spain provided acute and convalescent COVID-19 samples. Sample material is recorded as cDNA or gDNA derived from T cells, B-cell-depleted T cells, or PBMCs.

The assay was immunoSEQ multiplex PCR, and TCRdb's table has in-frame clones only and misses some. This table has over 10,000 clones, approximately 76% appearing once. The CDR3 is made up of 14 amino acids. Looked up from germline, CDR1 is MNHNY and CDR2 is SVGAGI (reference sequence). The V end lost 8 bases, the J end lost 2 bases, and 13 bases lay between the germline ends. The rearrangement links TRBV6-6 to TRBJ2-1; D perhaps matches TRBD1 (6 bases). This sequence was found in a woman older than 75 with acute or convalescent COVID-19. Sequenced input: peripheral blood. CDR3 bases: TGTGCCAGCTCAGGGGATGAGGCCTACAATGAGCAGTTCTTC. Amino acids: CASSGDEAYNEQFF.